This TCR beta chain was retrieved from a study of cytomegalovirus exposure and HLA in healthy donors. Across the study: Of several hundred genotyped donors, around 80% grouped in the Caucasian-associated ancestry cluster.

A remark on this clone: Its antigen remains unknown.

Overall study findings and caveats: Most TCR beta V segments were productive about 90% or about 30% of the time in an earlier analysis. Usually a TCR sequence was rare, but some public TCRs were found in many donors.

After removal of 3 bases from V and 11 bases from J, the junction contained 8 bases not matched to a gene. The CDR3 loop spans 13 amino acids. Germline lookup yields CDR1 KGHSH and CDR2 LQKENI. Amplification used 60 Vbeta primers and 13 Jbeta primers. Assay used: immunoSEQ multiplex PCR; TCRdb lists only in-frame clones, some missing. The table for this sample gives about 130,000 clones. The chain uses TRBV18 and TRBJ1-1; TRBD1 agrees at 8 bases. The material sequenced was PBMCs. The clonotype comes from a man aged 18 to 30 in good health and CMV-seronegative. The CDR3 nucleotides are TGTGCCAGCTCACCCGACAGGGGAATGGGGGCTTTCTTT. Encoded protein: CASSPDRGMGAFF.